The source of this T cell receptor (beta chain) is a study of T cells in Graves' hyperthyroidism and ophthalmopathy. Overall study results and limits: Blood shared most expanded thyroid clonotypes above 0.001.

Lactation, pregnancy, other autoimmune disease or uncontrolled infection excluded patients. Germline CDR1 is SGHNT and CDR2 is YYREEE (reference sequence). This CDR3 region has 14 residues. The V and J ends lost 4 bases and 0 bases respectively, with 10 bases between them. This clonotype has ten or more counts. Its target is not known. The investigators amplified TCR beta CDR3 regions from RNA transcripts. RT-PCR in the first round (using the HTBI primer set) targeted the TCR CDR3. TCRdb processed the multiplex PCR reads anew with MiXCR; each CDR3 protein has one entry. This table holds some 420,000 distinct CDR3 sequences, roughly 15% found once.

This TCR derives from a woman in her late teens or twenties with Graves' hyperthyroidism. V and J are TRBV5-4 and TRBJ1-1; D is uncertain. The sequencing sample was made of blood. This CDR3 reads CASSPRTMNTEAFF. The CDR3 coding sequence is TGTGCCAGCAGCCCCAGGACGATGAACACTGAAGCTTTCTTT. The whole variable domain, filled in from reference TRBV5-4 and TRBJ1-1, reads ETGVTQSPTHLIKTRGQQVTLRCSSQSGHNTVSWYQQALGQGPQFIFQYYREEENGRGNFPPRFSGLQFPNYSSELNVNALELDDSALYLCASSPRTMNTEAFFGQGTRLTVV.